Following are 22 T cell receptor beta chains from one sample sequenced in a study of T cell changes during pregnancy in multiple sclerosis. Generated by immunoSEQ multiplex PCR, the TCRdb table keeps only in-frame clones and is missing some. This sample has some 76,000 clones, with about 90% found just once. The specimen was CD4+ T cells from peripheral blood mononuclear cells, collected after pregnancy. These receptors originate from a female donor with multiple sclerosis, enrolled in a pregnancy study.

The chain recombines TRBV25-1 with TRBJ1-2, with D hard to call. CDR3 length equals 12 residues. Germline CDR1 MGHDK, CDR2 SYGVNS. The V gene lost 3 bases and the J gene lost 4 bases, with 6 bases spanning the gap. DNA of the CDR3: TGTGCCAGCAGTGAGGGCAGCTATGGCTACACCTTC. Translation: CASSEGSYGYTF.

The gene calls are TRBV6-1 and TRBJ2-7; D not resolved. V lost 6 bases and J lost 1, with 10 bases in between. The germline CDR1 and CDR2 sequences are MNHNS and SASEGT. The CDR3 totals 13 residues. Written as DNA, the CDR3 is TGTGCCAGCAGGAGAGGTTGGTCCTACGAGCAGTACTTC. Encoded protein: CASRRGWSYEQYF.

The CDR3 DNA reads TGTGCCAGCAGCTTAGGCGATCGGCTAGCGGGAGGAGGAGAGCAGTACTTC. The encoded protein is CASSLGDRLAGGGEQYF. V usage is TRBV13 and J usage is TRBJ2-7; 11 bases map to TRBD2. From germline, CDR1 is PRHDT and CDR2 FYEKMQ (reference sequence). The CDR3 length is 17 residues. Unmatched junction bases numbered 11, after V lost 0 bases and J lost 7 bases.

V is TRBV27 and J is TRBJ2-3; 9 bases match TRBD2. J lost 5 bases, V lost 5 bases, and 17 bases had no gene match. Germline-derived CDR1 and CDR2 are MNHEY and SMNVEV (reference sequence). The CDR3 covers 18 residues. The CDR3 DNA is TGTGCCAGCAGTCTGCGGGGGGGCAGACCAGGCCGTGGAGATACGCAGTATTTT. It translates to CASSLRGGRPGRGDTQYF.

The chain couples TRBV4-2 to TRBJ2-7; 9 bases match TRBD1. CDR3 size: 16 residues. Germline values: CDR1 LGHNA, CDR2 YNFKEQ. The trim removed 0 bases at V and 6 bases at J, leaving 9 bases unmatched. In DNA form, the CDR3 reads TGTGCCAGCAGCCAAGAGGGGACAGGGATGAACGGCGAGCAGTACTTC. Protein product: CASSQEGTGMNGEQYF.

The chain recombines TRBV11-2 with TRBJ1-6; no firm D call. V lost 10 bases to trimming and J lost 8 bases, with 15 bases between them. This CDR3 has 13 residues. From germline, CDR1 is SGHAT and CDR2 FQNNGV. The CDR3 region is CAITYSKDSPLHF. CDR3 sequence (DNA): TGTGCCATCACGTACAGTAAGGATTCACCCCTCCACTTT.

The V gene is TRBV19, the J gene TRBJ2-7; D gene unclear. CDR1 is LNHDA and CDR2 is SQIVND in the germline V gene (reference sequence). V was shortened by 5 bases and J by 2 bases, with 7 bases between the two germline ends. The CDR3 loop spans 12 amino acids. The CDR3, as DNA: TGTGCCAGTAGTTCGTCCCCCTACGAGCAGTACTTC. This encodes CASSSSPYEQYF.

The DNA of the CDR3 is TGTGCCAGCAGCGTAGGAGTCCCCAATTCACCCCTCCACTTT. The encoded protein is CASSVGVPNSPLHF. The rearrangement uses TRBV9 and TRBJ1-6; no firm D call. V was trimmed by 0 bases and J by 7 bases, leaving 8 bases between them. The CDR3 consists of 14 residues. Germline V gene sequence: CDR1 SGDLS, CDR2 YYNGEE.

The rearrangement links TRBV2 to TRBJ2-1, with D maybe TRBD2 (5 bases). In germline, CDR1 is SNHLY, CDR2 FYNNEI. The CDR3 sequence is 13 residues long. V was cut by 4 bases and J by 5 bases, with 9 bases left in between. The CDR3 sequence is CASSGRENNEQFF. CDR3 in DNA: TGTGCCAGCAGTGGAAGGGAGAACAATGAGCAGTTCTTC.

The chain carries TRBV10-3 and TRBJ1-4; 11 nucleotides match TRBD1. CDR3 length: 16 amino acids. The V gene's germline CDR1 is ENHRY and CDR2 SYGVKD. V trimming: 3 bases; J trimming: 7 bases; junction bases outside the gene matches: 7. The CDR3 region is CAISESPDRGLEKLFF. The CDR3 region has the DNA TGTGCCATCAGTGAAAGTCCGGACAGGGGGCTTGAAAAACTGTTTTTT.

The chain links TRBV21-1 to TRBJ2-7; the table's D call of TRBD1 was not tested on the DNA. TRBV21-1 is noted as a pseudogene. The CDR3 extends over 16 amino acids. This CDR3 is CASHNGKGQGDHEQYF. In DNA form, the CDR3 reads TGTGCCAGCCACAACGGCAAGGGACAGGGGGACCACGAGCAGTACTTC.

This sequence joins TRBV27 and TRBJ1-5, with 8 nucleotides matching TRBD1. V was clipped by 6 bases and J by 2 bases; unmatched bases: 6. The germline V gene has CDR1 MNHEY and CDR2 SMNVEV (reference sequence). CDR3 size: 15 residues. The CDR3 is CASRLQGVGNQPQHF. The CDR3 DNA follows: TGTGCCAGCAGGTTACAGGGGGTTGGCAATCAGCCCCAGCATTTT.

The chain recombines TRBV9 with TRBJ2-7; 11 bases agree with TRBD2. V gave up 3 bases and J gave up 2 bases; unmatched junction bases: 1. The CDR3 spans 14 residues. CDR1 is SGDLS and CDR2 is YYNGEE in the germline V gene. CDR3 nucleotides: TGTGCCAGCAGCGCGGGACTAGCGGCCTACGAGCAGTACTTC. This codes for CASSAGLAAYEQYF.

In this sample, this clone turned up a few times. The chain has TRBV5-1 and TRBJ1-1, with TRBD1 as a possible D gene (6 bases). Trimming cost V 3 bases and J 6 bases, with 15 bases left between them. The CDR3 loop spans 14 amino acids. Germline loops: CDR1 SGHRS, CDR2 YFSETQ. The chain's CDR3 is CASSWGGGEAEAFF. The DNA of the CDR3 is TGCGCCAGCAGCTGGGGTGGGGGCGAAGCTGAAGCTTTCTTT.

The J gene is TRBJ1-1, the V gene TRBV9; D not resolved. Germline values: CDR1 SGDLS, CDR2 YYNGEE. Trimming took 4 bases from V and 5 from J, leaving 15 bases between them. The CDR3 is made up of 14 amino acids. CDR3 loop: CASSTQIRSTEAFF. Here the CDR3 DNA reads TGTGCCAGCAGCACACAGATCCGGTCAACTGAAGCTTTCTTT.

V gene TRBV18 combines with J gene TRBJ1-1, with 7 nucleotides matching TRBD1. V dropped 4 bases and J dropped 11; count of bases not matched to a gene: 13. CDR1 and CDR2 (germline): KGHSH, LQKENI. The CDR3 covers 14 residues. CDR3 in amino acids: CASSLSGTVSVAFF. The DNA of the CDR3 is TGTGCCAGCTCACTTTCCGGGACAGTGAGTGTGGCTTTCTTT.

The V call is TRBV20-1, the J call TRBJ2-1; perhaps TRBD1 as D (6 bases). Germline values: CDR1 DFQATT, CDR2 SNEGSKA (reference sequence). V dropped 6 bases and J dropped 10 bases, with 13 bases sitting between them. This CDR3 is built from 11 residues. This chain's CDR3 is CSASRDTEQFF. The CDR3 nucleotides read TGCAGTGCATCCCGGGACACCGAGCAGTTCTTC.

This clone was detected once. This chain uses TRBV7-8 with TRBJ1-1; no clear D. CDR1 and CDR2 (germline): SGHVS, FQNEAQ. Trimming pared 4 bases from V and 0 bases from J, leaving 9 bases between. The CDR3 extends over 14 amino acids. The chain's CDR3 is CASSSGLVNTEAFF. CDR3 DNA: TGTGCCAGCAGCTCCGGACTGGTGAACACTGAAGCTTTCTTT.

This clone came up once. V and J are TRBV7-8 and TRBJ1-4; D gene uncertain. Germline CDR1 is SGHVS and CDR2 is FQNEAQ. The CDR3 loop spans 16 amino acids. The V gene lost 5 bases and the J gene lost 0 bases, with 13 bases spanning the gap. This CDR3 is CASSLGRIATNEKLFF. The DNA of the CDR3 is TGTGCCAGCAGCCTTGGGCGAATTGCAACTAATGAAAAACTGTTTTTT.

V gene TRBV11-2 combines with J gene TRBJ2-3; 11 bases map to TRBD2. Germline values: CDR1 SGHAT, CDR2 FQNNGV. This CDR3 is built from 18 residues. The V and J ends lost 2 bases and 4 bases, in that order; junction bases with no gene match: 11. CDR3 in amino acids: CASSLSRLAGGLADTQYF. The CDR3 DNA follows: TGTGCCAGCAGCTTATCTCGGCTAGCGGGAGGTTTGGCAGATACGCAGTATTTT.

The gene calls are TRBV19 and TRBJ1-1; 8 nucleotides agree with TRBD1. V shed 3 bases, J shed 4 bases, and the junction held 7 bases outside the gene matches. CDR1 is LNHDA and CDR2 is SQIVND in the germline V gene (reference sequence). This CDR3 is built from 15 residues. The CDR3 bases are TGTGCCAGTAGTATGGGGACAGGCCAGGTCACTGAAGCTTTCTTT. It encodes CASSMGTGQVTEAFF.

In its sample, this clone was seen once. The J gene is TRBJ2-7, the V gene TRBV7-6, with TRBD2 as a possible D gene (7 bases). V was pared by 2 bases and J by 4 bases, with 12 bases between. Germline CDR1 and CDR2: SGHVS and FNYEAQ. This CDR3 is 14 amino acids long. In DNA, the CDR3 is TGTGCCAGCAGCTTAAGGGGGGGCCAGTACGAGCAGTACTTC. Encoded protein: CASSLRGGQYEQYF. The full variable domain, its missing parts supplied by reference TRBV7-6 and TRBJ2-7, is GAGVSQSPRYKVTKRGQDVALRCDPISGHVSLYWYRQALGQGPEFLTYFNYEAQQDKSGLPNDRFSAERPEGSISTLTIQRTEQRDSAMYRCASSLRGGQYEQYFGPGTRLTVT.